This T cell receptor beta chain was captured in a study of OX40 agonist ivuxolimab in advanced cancers. Using immunoSEQ multiplex PCR, the repertoire was profiled, and TCRdb retains in-frame clones only, with some absent. The sample contains 35,000 to 45,000 clones, 85% of which appear only once. The CDR3 has 13 amino acids. Trimming took off 1 base at V and 3 bases at J, with 5 bases between the two ends. Germline CDR1 MNHEY, CDR2 SMNVEV (reference sequence). The genes are TRBV27 and TRBJ2-3; D is uncertain. This TCR was recovered from an adult with an advanced solid tumor such as melanoma, head and neck, liver or kidney cancer. This specimen was CD4+ or CD8+ T cells sorted from blood, taken in a trial of the OX40 agonist ivuxolimab. The CDR3 is CASSLFETDTQYF. CDR3 nucleotides: TGTGCCAGCAGTTTATTCGAGACAGATACGCAGTATTTT.